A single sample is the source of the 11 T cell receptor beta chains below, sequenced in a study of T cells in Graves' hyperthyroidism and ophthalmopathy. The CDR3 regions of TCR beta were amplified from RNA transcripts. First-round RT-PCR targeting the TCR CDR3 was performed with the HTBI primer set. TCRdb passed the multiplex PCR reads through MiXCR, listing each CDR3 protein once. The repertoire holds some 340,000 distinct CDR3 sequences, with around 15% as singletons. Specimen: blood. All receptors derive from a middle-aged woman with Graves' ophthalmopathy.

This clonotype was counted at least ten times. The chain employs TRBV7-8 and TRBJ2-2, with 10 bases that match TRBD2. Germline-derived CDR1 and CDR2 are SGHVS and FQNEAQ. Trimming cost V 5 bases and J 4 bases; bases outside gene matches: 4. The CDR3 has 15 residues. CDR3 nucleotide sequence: TGTGCCAGCAGCCCGGTAGCGGGGGGCACCGGGGAGCTGTTTTTT. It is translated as CASSPVAGGTGELFF.

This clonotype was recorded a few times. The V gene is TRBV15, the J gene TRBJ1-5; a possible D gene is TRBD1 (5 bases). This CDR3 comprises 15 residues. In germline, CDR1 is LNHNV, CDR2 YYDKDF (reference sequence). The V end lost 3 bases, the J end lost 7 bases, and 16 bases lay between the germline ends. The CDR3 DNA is TGTGCCACCAGCAGGGCCGGGGCCTGGGCGCAGCCCCAGCATTTT. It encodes CATSRAGAWAQPQHF.

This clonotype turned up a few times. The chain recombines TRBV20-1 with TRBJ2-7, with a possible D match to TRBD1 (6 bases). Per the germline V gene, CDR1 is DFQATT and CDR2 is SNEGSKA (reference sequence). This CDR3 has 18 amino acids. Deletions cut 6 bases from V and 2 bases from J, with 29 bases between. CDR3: CSALILDRNSFPTYEQYF. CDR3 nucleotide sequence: TGCAGTGCCCTCATTCTCGACAGGAATTCATTCCCAACCTACGAGCAGTACTTC.

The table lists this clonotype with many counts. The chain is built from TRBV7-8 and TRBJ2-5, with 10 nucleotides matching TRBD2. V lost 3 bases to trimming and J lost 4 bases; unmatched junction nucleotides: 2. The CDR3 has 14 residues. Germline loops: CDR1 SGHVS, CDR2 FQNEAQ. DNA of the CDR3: TGTGCCAGCAGCTTCAGCGGGGGGGCAGAGACCCAGTACTTC. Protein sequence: CASSFSGGAETQYF.

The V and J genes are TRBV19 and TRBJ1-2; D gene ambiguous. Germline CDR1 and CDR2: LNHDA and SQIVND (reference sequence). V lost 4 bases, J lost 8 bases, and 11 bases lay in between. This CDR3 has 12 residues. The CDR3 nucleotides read TGTGCCAGTAGTAACCCCTCAGTGGGCTACACCTTC. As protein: CASSNPSVGYTF. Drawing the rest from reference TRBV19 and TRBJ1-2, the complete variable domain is DGGITQSPKYLFRKEGQNVTLSCEQNLNHDAMYWYRQDPGQGLRLIYYSQIVNDFQKGDIAEGYSVSREKKESFPLTVTSAQKNPTAFYLCASSNPSVGYTFGSGTRLTVV.

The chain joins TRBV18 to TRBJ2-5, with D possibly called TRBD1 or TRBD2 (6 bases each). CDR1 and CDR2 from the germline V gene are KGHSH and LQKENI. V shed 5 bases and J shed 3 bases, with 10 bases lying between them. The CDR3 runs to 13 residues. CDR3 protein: CASSTGGKETQYF. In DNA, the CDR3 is TGTGCCAGCTCAACCGGGGGCAAAGAGACCCAGTACTTC.

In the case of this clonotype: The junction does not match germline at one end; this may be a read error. CDR3 sequence reads: CASSSQLAGVRNEHFF. DNA of the CDR3: TGTGCCAGCAGCTCTCAACTAGCGGGAGTACGTAATGAGCACTTCTTC. This chain connects TRBV11-2 to TRBJ2-1; 11 nucleotides agree with TRBD2. The germline V gene has CDR1 SGHAT and CDR2 FQNNGV. The CDR3 runs 16 residues.

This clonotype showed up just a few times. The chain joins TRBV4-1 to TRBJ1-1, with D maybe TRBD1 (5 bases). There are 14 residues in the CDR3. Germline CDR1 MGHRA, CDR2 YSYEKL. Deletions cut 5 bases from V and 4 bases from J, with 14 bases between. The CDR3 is CASSSVGGLTEAFF. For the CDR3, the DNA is TGCGCCAGCAGCTCCGTTGGGGGACTCACTGAAGCTTTCTTT.

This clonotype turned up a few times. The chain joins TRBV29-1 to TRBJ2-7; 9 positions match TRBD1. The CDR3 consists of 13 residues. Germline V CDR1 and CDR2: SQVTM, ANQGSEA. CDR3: CSVRGQGSKEQYF. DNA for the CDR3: TGCAGTGTGAGGGGACAGGGTAGCAAGGAGCAGTACTTC.

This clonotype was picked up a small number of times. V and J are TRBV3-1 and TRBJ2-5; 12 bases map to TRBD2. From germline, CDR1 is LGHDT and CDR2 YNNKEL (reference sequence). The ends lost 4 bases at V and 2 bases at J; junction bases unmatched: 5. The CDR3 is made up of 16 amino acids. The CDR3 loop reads CASSPASGGGQETQYF. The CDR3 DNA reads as TGTGCCAGCAGCCCAGCTAGCGGGGGGGGACAAGAGACCCAGTACTTC.

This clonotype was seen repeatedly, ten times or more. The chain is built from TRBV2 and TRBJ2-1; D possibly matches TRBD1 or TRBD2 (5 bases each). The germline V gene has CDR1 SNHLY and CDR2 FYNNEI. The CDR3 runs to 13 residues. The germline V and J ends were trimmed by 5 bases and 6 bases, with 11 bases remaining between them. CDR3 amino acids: CASSRDGGNEQFF. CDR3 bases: TGTGCCAGCAGTCGGGACGGCGGCAATGAGCAGTTCTTC.